This T cell receptor (beta chain) originates from a study of blood T cell repertoires in COVID-19. Data came from immunoSEQ multiplex PCR; TCRdb stores just in-frame clones and leaves some out. The sample has hundreds of thousands of clones; 65% to 90% are singletons. Looked up from germline, CDR1 is LGHDT and CDR2 is YNNKEL (reference sequence). V was trimmed by 1 base and J by 5 bases, leaving 8 bases between them. The CDR3 is 13 amino acids. Sequenced input: peripheral blood. The chain has TRBV3-1 (or the pseudogene TRBV3-2) and TRBJ1-2; no definite D call. This receptor was identified in a man between 45 and 60 years old with COVID-19, enrolled during active disease. The CDR3 DNA reads TGTGCCAGCAGCCAAGGTCTTGTATATGGCTACACCTTC. Its protein is CASSQGLVYGYTF.